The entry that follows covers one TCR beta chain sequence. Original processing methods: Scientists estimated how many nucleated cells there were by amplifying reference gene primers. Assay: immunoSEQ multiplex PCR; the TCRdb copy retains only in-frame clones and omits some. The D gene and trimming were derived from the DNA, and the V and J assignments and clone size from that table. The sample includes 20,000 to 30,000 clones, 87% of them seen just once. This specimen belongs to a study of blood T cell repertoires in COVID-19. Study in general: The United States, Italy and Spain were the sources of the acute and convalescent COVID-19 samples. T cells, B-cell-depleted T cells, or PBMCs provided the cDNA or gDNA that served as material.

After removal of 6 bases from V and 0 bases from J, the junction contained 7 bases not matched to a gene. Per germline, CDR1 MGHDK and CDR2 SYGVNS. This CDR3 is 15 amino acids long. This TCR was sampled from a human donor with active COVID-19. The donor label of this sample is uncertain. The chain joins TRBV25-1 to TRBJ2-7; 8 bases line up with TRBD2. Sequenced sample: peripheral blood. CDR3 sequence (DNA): TGTGCCAGCAGACCCACTAGCGGTAGCTCCTACGAGCAGTACTTC. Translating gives CASRPTSGSSYEQYF.